This record concerns one T cell receptor (beta chain) sequence. These data come from a study of blood T cell repertoires in COVID-19. In the authors' methods: Nucleated cell counts were estimated from reference gene primer amplification. Sequencing used immunoSEQ multiplex PCR; TCRdb keeps in-frame clones, though not all of them. That table furnishes V, J and clone size, whereas the DNA furnished D and trimming. Of over 250,000 clones in the sample, roughly 90% were seen once. In germline, CDR1 is SGHAT, CDR2 FQNNGV. V lost 2 bases and J lost 0, with 13 bases in between. The CDR3 is 16 amino acids. Participant-reported clinical history was the basis for cohort assignment. Cohort 3 recovered donors had two negative PCRs, clearance, or symptom resolution.

J is TRBJ1-1 and V is TRBV11-2; no clear D gene. Source material: PBMCs or T cells enriched from blood (not recorded which). This receptor was identified in a man aged 35 to 55 who had recovered from COVID-19. The CDR3 DNA reads TGTGCCAGCAGCTTATCGGTCGAGGTAATGAACACTGAAGCTTTCTTT. As protein: CASSLSVEVMNTEAFF.